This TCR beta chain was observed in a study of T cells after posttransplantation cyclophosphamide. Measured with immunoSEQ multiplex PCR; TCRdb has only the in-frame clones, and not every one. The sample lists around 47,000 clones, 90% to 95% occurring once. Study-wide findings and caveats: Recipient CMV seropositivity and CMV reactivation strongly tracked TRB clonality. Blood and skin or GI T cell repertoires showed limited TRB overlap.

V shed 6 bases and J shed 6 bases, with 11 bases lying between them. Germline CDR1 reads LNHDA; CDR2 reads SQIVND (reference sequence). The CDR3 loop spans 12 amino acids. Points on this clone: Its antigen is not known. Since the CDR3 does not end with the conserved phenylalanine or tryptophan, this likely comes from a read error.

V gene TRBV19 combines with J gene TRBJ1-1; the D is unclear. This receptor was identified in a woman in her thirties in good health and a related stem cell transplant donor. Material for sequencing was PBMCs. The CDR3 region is CASSHAGSEAFV. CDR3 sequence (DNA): TGTGCCAGTAGCCACGCGGGATCTGAAGCTTTCGTT.